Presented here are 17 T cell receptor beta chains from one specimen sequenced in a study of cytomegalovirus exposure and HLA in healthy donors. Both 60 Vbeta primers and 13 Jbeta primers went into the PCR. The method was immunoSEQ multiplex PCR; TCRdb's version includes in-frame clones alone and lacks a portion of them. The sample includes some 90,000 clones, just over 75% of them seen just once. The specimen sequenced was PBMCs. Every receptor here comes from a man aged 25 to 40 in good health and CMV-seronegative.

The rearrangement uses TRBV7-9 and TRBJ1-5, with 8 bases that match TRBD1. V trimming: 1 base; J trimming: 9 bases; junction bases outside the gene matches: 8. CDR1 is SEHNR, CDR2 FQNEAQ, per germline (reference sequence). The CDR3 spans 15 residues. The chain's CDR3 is CASSLEDRVEGPQHF. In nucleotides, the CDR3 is TGTGCCAGCAGCTTAGAGGACAGGGTGGAAGGGCCCCAGCATTTT.

CDR3 nucleotides: TGTGCCAGCAGTTTGAGGACAGACCCTGGCACAGATACGCAGTATTTT. Its translation: CASSLRTDPGTDTQYF. V gene TRBV5-4 combines with J gene TRBJ2-3; D possibly corresponds to TRBD1 (6 bases). The CDR3 length is 16 residues. Trimming pared 5 bases from V and 1 base from J, leaving 17 bases between. Per germline, CDR1 SGHNT and CDR2 YYREEE (reference sequence).

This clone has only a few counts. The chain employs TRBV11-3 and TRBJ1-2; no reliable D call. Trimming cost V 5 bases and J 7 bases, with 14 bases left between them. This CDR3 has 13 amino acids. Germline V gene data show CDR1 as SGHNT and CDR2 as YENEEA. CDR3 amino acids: CASSPLKTGGYTF. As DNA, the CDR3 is TGTGCCAGCAGCCCCCTCAAGACTGGTGGCTACACCTTC.

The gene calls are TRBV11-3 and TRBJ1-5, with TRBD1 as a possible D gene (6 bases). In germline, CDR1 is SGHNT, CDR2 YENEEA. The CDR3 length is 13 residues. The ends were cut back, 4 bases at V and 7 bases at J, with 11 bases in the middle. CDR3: CASSSFRGQPQHF. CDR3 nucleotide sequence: TGTGCCAGCAGCTCCTTCAGGGGACAGCCCCAGCATTTT. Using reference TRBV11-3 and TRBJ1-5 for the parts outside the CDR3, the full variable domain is EAGVVQSPRYKIIEKKQPVAFWCNPISGHNTLYWYLQNLGQGPELLIRYENEEAVDDSQLPKDRFSAERLKGVDSTLKIQPAELGDSAVYLCASSSFRGQPQHFGDGTRLSIL.

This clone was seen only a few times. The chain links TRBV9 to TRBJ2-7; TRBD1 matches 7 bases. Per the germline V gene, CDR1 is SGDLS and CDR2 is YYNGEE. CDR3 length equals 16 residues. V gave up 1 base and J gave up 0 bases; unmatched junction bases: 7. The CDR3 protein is CASSVSSRDSSYEQYF. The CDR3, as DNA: TGTGCCAGCAGCGTATCCTCCCGGGACAGCTCCTACGAGCAGTACTTC.

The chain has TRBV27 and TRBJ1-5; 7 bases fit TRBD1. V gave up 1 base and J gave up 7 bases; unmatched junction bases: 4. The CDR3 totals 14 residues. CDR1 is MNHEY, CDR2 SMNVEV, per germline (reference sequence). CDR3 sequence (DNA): TGTGCCAGCAGTTTATGGACAGGCGGGCAGCCCCAGCATTTT. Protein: CASSLWTGGQPQHF.

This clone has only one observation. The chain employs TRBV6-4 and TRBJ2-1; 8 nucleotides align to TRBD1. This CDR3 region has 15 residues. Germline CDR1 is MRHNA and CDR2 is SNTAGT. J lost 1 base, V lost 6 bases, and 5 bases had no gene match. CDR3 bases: TGTGCCAGCAGCAGAAGACAGGGGTCCTACAATGAGCAGTTCTTC. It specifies CASSRRQGSYNEQFF.

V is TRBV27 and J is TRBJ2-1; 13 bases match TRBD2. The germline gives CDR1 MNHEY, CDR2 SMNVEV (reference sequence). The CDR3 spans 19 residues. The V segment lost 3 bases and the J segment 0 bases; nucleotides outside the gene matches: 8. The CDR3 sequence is CASSFVGLAGANSYNEQFF. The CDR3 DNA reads TGTGCCAGCAGTTTCGTCGGACTAGCGGGGGCAAACTCCTACAATGAGCAGTTCTTC.

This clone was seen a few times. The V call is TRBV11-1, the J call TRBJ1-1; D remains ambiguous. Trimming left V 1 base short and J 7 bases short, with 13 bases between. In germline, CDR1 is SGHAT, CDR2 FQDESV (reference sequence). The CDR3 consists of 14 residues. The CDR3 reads CASSLVGMGVEAFF. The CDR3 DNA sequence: TGTGCCAGCAGCTTAGTAGGTATGGGAGTTGAAGCTTTCTTT.

CDR3 bases: TGTGCCAGTCGGGGGGCTAGTGATGGCTACACCTTC. Translation gives CASRGASDGYTF. The genes are TRBV7-3 and TRBJ1-2, with a tentative D call TRBD1 (6 bases). The V and J ends lost 9 bases and 6 bases respectively, with 14 bases between them. The CDR3 covers 12 residues. Germline assignment: CDR1 SGHTA and CDR2 FQGTGA.

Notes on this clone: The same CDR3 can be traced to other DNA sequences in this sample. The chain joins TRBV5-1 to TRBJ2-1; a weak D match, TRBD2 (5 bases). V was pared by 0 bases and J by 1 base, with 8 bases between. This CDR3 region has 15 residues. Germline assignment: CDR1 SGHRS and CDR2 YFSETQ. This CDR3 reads CASSLGGSSYNEQFF. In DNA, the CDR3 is TGCGCCAGCAGCTTGGGCGGGTCATCCTACAATGAGCAGTTCTTC.

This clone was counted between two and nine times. The CDR3 nucleotides read TGTGCCAGCAGCCAAGAACTAGGAGCCTACGAGCAGTACTTC. Residues: CASSQELGAYEQYF. The V and J genes are TRBV4-2 and TRBJ2-7; D possibly corresponds to TRBD2 (5 bases). CDR3 length: 14 amino acids. Trimming removed 0 bases from V and 2 bases from J, with 8 bases in between. CDR1 LGHNA and CDR2 YNFKEQ come from the germline V gene.

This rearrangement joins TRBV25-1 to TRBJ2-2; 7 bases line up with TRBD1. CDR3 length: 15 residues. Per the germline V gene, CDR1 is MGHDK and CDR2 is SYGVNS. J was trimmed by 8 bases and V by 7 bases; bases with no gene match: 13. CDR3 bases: TGTGCCAGCACCATAGCAGACAGGGCAGTAGGGGAGCTGTTTTTT. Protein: CASTIADRAVGELFF.

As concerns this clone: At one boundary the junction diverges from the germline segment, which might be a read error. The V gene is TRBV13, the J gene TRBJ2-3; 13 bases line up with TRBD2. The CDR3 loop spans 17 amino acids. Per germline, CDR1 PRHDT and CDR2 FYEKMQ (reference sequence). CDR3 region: CASSSLGTSGNTNTQYF. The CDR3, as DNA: TGTGCCAGCAGCTCGCTCGGGACTAGCGGGAACACAAATACGCAGTATTTT.

DNA for the CDR3: TGCGCCAGCAGCTTATTTCCTAGCGGGGGGACAATAGAGACCCAGTACTTC. It specifies CASSLFPSGGTIETQYF. The chain joins TRBV5-1 to TRBJ2-5; TRBD2 agrees at 11 bases. V was clipped by 2 bases and J by 4 bases; unmatched bases: 10. Per germline, CDR1 SGHRS and CDR2 YFSETQ. This CDR3 contains 17 residues.

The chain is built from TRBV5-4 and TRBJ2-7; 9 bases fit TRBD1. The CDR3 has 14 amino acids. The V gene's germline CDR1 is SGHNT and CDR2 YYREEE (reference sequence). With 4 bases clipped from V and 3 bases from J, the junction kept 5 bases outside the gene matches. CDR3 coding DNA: TGTGCCAGCAGCCCCGGACAGGGGCTCTACGAGCAGTACTTC. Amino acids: CASSPGQGLYEQYF.

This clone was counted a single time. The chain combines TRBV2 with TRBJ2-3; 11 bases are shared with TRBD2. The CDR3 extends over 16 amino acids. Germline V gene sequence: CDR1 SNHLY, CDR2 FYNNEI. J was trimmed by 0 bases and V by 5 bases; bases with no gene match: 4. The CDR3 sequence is CASSQTSGTSTDTQYF. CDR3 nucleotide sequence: TGTGCCAGCAGTCAGACTAGCGGGACTAGCACAGATACGCAGTATTTT.